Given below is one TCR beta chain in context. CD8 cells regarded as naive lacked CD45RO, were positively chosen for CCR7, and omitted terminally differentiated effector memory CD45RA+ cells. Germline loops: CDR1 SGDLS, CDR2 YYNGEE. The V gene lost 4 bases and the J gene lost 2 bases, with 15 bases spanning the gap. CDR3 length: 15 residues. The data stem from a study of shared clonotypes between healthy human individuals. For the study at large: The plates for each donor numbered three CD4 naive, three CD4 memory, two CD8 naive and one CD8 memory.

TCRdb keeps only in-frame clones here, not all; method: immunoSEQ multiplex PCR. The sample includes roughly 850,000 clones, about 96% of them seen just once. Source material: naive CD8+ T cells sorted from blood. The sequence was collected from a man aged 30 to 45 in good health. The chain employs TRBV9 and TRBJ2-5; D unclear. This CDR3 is CASSHSMAPQETQYF. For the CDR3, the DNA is TGTGCCAGCAGCCATAGCATGGCACCACAAGAGACCCAGTACTTC.